This passage covers 20 T cell receptor beta chains from one sample sequenced in a study of cytomegalovirus exposure and HLA in healthy donors. Primers included in the PCR were 60 Vbeta and 13 Jbeta primers. Repertoires were generated with immunoSEQ multiplex PCR, while TCRdb's copy carries only in-frame clones and drops some. The listing contains 100,000 to 150,000 clones. Material for sequencing was PBMCs. Receptor source: a woman aged 40 to 50 in good health and CMV-seropositive.

The V call is TRBV5-6, the J call TRBJ1-2, with TRBD1 matching 7 bases. Trimming at V came to 5 bases and at J to 1 base, leaving 5 bases not matched to a gene. Germline lookup yields CDR1 SGHDT and CDR2 YYEEEE. The CDR3 loop spans 14 amino acids. The CDR3 DNA reads as TGTGCCAGCAGTTATGGGACAGATAACTATGGCTACACCTTC. This gives the protein CASSYGTDNYGYTF.

V and J are TRBV6-5 and TRBJ2-5; 8 bases agree with TRBD1. CDR3 size: 15 residues. The J segment lost 4 bases and the V segment lost 4 bases, leaving 8 bases of the junction unmatched. The germline gives CDR1 MNHEY, CDR2 SVGAGI. The DNA of the CDR3 is TGTGCCAGCAGTTTCGCCCCGGACAGGGCAGAGACCCAGTACTTC. It specifies CASSFAPDRAETQYF.

The rearrangement uses TRBV7-3 and TRBJ2-5; 8 bases fit TRBD2. Germline values: CDR1 SGHTA, CDR2 FQGTGA. The junction had 6 bases not matched to a gene; V was cut back by 2 bases and J by 4 bases. This CDR3 region has 15 residues. Here the CDR3 reads CASSLEAGVGETQYF. CDR3 bases: TGTGCCAGCAGCTTAGAAGCGGGAGTAGGAGAGACCCAGTACTTC.

The genes are TRBV7-3 and TRBJ2-2; D gene unclear. The germline V gene encodes CDR1 SGHTA and CDR2 FQGTGA. Trimming shortened V by 1 base and J by 8 bases, and 11 bases separated the two germline ends. This CDR3 region has 14 residues. CDR3 bases: TGTGCCAGCAGCTTAAGCTCCCGGTTAGGGGAGCTGTTTTTT. Encoded protein: CASSLSSRLGELFF.

The rearrangement uses TRBV27 and TRBJ1-1; 11 positions agree with TRBD1. Germline trimming cut 6 bases from V and 4 bases from J; bases unmatched to any gene: 7. Per germline, CDR1 MNHEY and CDR2 SMNVEV (reference sequence). The CDR3 spans 15 residues. DNA for the CDR3: TGTGCCAGCAGACTCGGACAGGGGGCCGGCACTGAAGCTTTCTTT. Encoded protein: CASRLGQGAGTEAFF.

The chain couples TRBV25-1 to TRBJ2-7, with 9 bases that match TRBD1. The CDR3 spans 12 residues. Unmatched junction bases numbered 5, after V lost 10 bases and J lost 4 bases. Germline assignment: CDR1 MGHDK and CDR2 SYGVNS. The CDR3 nucleotides read TGTGCCACTGGGGACAGGGCTTACGAGCAGTACTTC. It codes for CATGDRAYEQYF.

The rearrangement uses TRBV28 and TRBJ1-2; 10 bases map to TRBD1. The J segment lost 2 bases and the V segment lost 5 bases, leaving 5 bases of the junction unmatched. The CDR3 sequence is 15 residues long. The germline V gene has CDR1 MDHEN and CDR2 SYDVKM. The CDR3 DNA sequence: TGTGCCAGCAGTCCCCCGGGACAGGGGAACTATGGCTACACCTTC. It translates to CASSPPGQGNYGYTF.

The V and J genes are TRBV2 and TRBJ1-1, with D perhaps matching TRBD1 (5 bases). The V end was cut by 6 bases, the J end by 4 bases, with 18 bases between. The CDR3 loop spans 15 amino acids. The germline gives CDR1 SNHLY, CDR2 FYNNEI. CDR3 region: CASRRPGGMGTEAFF. The DNA for the CDR3 is TGTGCCAGCAGGAGGCCGGGGGGGATGGGCACTGAAGCTTTCTTT. Full variable domain (remainder filled in from reference TRBV2 and TRBJ1-1): EPEVTQTPSHQVTQMGQEVILRCVPISNHLYFYWYRQILGQKVEFLVSFYNNEISEKSEIFDDQFSVERPDGSNFTLKIRSTKLEDSAMYFCASRRPGGMGTEAFFGQGTRLTVV.

This rearrangement joins TRBV6-1 to TRBJ2-2; D gene ambiguous. The CDR3 totals 12 residues. V lost 7 bases, J lost 6 bases, and 9 bases lay in between. Germline CDR1 MNHNS, CDR2 SASEGT. This chain's CDR3 is CASKLIPGELFF. Written as DNA, the CDR3 is TGTGCCAGCAAACTAATCCCCGGGGAGCTGTTTTTT.

The chain combines TRBV9 with TRBJ2-7, with TRBD1 matching over 7 bases. CDR3 length equals 14 residues. Trimming cost V 0 bases and J 0 bases; bases outside gene matches: 0. In germline, CDR1 is SGDLS, CDR2 YYNGEE. The CDR3 sequence is CASSVGDSSYEQYF. CDR3 DNA: TGTGCCAGCAGCGTAGGGGACAGCTCCTACGAGCAGTACTTC.

The V call is TRBV6-5, the J call TRBJ1-6; a possible D gene is TRBD1 (6 bases). The CDR3 consists of 14 residues. V lost 4 bases to trimming and J lost 8 bases, with 12 bases between them. Germline V lookup: CDR1 MNHEY, CDR2 SVGAGI. The CDR3 is CASSFRGFYSPLHF. DNA for the CDR3: TGTGCCAGCAGTTTCAGGGGTTTTTATTCACCCCTCCACTTT.

This rearrangement joins TRBV7-3 to TRBJ2-7; 7 nucleotides align to TRBD2. There are 15 residues in the CDR3. J lost 3 bases, V lost 2 bases, and 7 bases had no gene match. Germline values: CDR1 SGHTA, CDR2 FQGTGA. In DNA, the CDR3 is TGTGCCAGCAGCTTAGCGGGAGTAGAAGGCTACGAGCAGTACTTC. Translation: CASSLAGVEGYEQYF.

V and J are TRBV9 and TRBJ1-2; the D is unclear. The germline V gene encodes CDR1 SGDLS and CDR2 YYNGEE. V was pared by 4 bases and J by 1 base, with 8 bases between. The CDR3 has 13 residues. The CDR3 sequence: CASSLIDNYGYTF. CDR3 bases: TGTGCCAGCAGCCTCATAGATAACTATGGCTACACCTTC.

The chain joins TRBV19 to TRBJ1-5, with a weak D call TRBD1 (6 bases). This CDR3 comprises 14 residues. Germline V lookup: CDR1 LNHDA, CDR2 SQIVND (reference sequence). Trimming removed 2 bases from V and 7 bases from J, with 12 bases in between. The CDR3 coding sequence is TGTGCCAGTAGTATACCAGGGGAGGGGCAGCCCCAGCATTTT. Translation: CASSIPGEGQPQHF.

The chain has TRBV7-3 and TRBJ1-1; perhaps TRBD1 as D (5 bases). The CDR3 sequence is 15 residues long. Germline values: CDR1 SGHTA, CDR2 FQGTGA. Trimming cost V 0 bases and J 4 bases, with 12 bases left between them. CDR3 coding DNA: TGTGCCAGCAGCTTAACGCCCAGGGTCGGCACTGAAGCTTTCTTT. Translated, it gives CASSLTPRVGTEAFF.

The chain joins TRBV5-6 to TRBJ2-5; 10 bases fit TRBD1. The CDR3 has 14 residues. Losses at the gene ends were 2 bases for V and 5 bases for J; bases not matched to a gene: 3. Germline CDR1 and CDR2: SGHDT and YYEEEE. CDR3 in amino acids: CASSFGQGVETQYF. The CDR3 coding sequence is TGTGCCAGCAGCTTTGGACAGGGGGTGGAGACCCAGTACTTC.

This rearrangement joins TRBV5-8 to TRBJ2-5, with 7 bases fitting TRBD1. Per germline, CDR1 SGHTS and CDR2 YDEGEE. Trimming took 6 bases from V and 10 from J; bases not matched to a gene: 18. This CDR3 spans 15 amino acids. The CDR3 region is CASKGGYGPNLDQYF. CDR3 DNA: TGTGCCAGCAAAGGGGGCTACGGTCCAAATCTAGACCAGTACTTC.

The chain has TRBV7-3 and TRBJ2-7, with 10 positions matching TRBD1. V trimming: 5 bases; J trimming: 7 bases; junction bases outside the gene matches: 8. Per the germline V gene, CDR1 is SGHTA and CDR2 is FQGTGA. The CDR3 is 14 residues long. The CDR3 here is CASSPGTGVGEQYF. The DNA of the CDR3 is TGTGCCAGCAGCCCAGGGACAGGGGTAGGGGAGCAGTACTTC.

The chain carries TRBV10-3 and TRBJ2-3; TRBD2 aligns across 12 bases. Trimming took 5 bases from V and 3 from J; bases not matched to a gene: 9. CDR1 is ENHRY, CDR2 SYGVKD, per germline. This CDR3 contains 17 residues. The CDR3: CAISSSLAGGPTDTQYF. In DNA, the CDR3 is TGTGCCATCAGTTCATCTCTAGCGGGAGGGCCGACAGATACGCAGTATTTT.

The V and J genes are TRBV28 and TRBJ2-7, with 7 bases matching TRBD1. V gave up 10 bases and J gave up 5 bases; unmatched junction bases: 11. Germline CDR1 MDHEN, CDR2 SYDVKM. CDR3 size: 13 residues. The CDR3 loop is CATLDRTWNEQYF. The CDR3, as DNA: TGTGCCACTCTGGACAGGACGTGGAACGAGCAGTACTTC.